These 5 T cell receptor beta chains share one sample of origin, sequenced in a study of CD8 T cells in Susac syndrome. A quantity of about 0.5 to 1 ug RNA underwent reverse transcription using random hexamers. MiXCR, run by TCRdb on the immunoSEQ multiplex PCR reads, gives a single entry per CDR3 protein. The repertoire holds about 190,000 distinct CDR3 sequences, with approximately 93% as singletons. The sequenced sample consisted of CD4+ T cells from PBMCs. The receptors here all came from a human donor in good health.

The V call is TRBV5-1, the J call TRBJ2-1, with TRBD1 matching 7 bases. Germline V gene sequence: CDR1 SGHRS, CDR2 YFSETQ. The V segment lost 1 base and the J segment 8 bases; nucleotides outside the gene matches: 6. The CDR3 runs 14 residues. The CDR3 protein is CASSLSRGPDEQFF. CDR3 coding DNA: TGCGCCAGCAGCTTGTCGAGGGGGCCGGATGAGCAGTTCTTC.

The V call is TRBV30, the J call TRBJ1-1, with D maybe TRBD1 (5 bases). V lost 3 bases and J 2 bases, leaving 7 bases between the germline ends. The CDR3 is made up of 12 amino acids. Germline assignment: CDR1 GTSNPN and CDR2 SVGIG (reference sequence). The CDR3 region has the DNA TGTGCCTGGAGCCAGGGTAACACTGAAGCTTTCTTT. Translation: CAWSQGNTEAFF.

This clonotype turned up a few times. This chain joins TRBV29-1 and TRBJ1-1; no definite D call. Germline assignment: CDR1 SQVTM and CDR2 ANQGSEA. The CDR3 is 13 residues long. V shed 3 bases and J shed 5 bases, with 13 bases lying between them. For the CDR3, the DNA is TGCAGCGTTGAGGGGAAATTGAGAACTGAAGCTTTCTTT. Translating it yields CSVEGKLRTEAFF. Full variable domain (rest looked up from reference TRBV29-1 and TRBJ1-1): SAVISQKPSRDICQRGTSLTIQCQVDSQVTMMFWYRQQPGQSLTLIATANQGSEATYESGFVIDKFPISRPNLTFSTLTVSNMSPEDSSIYLCSVEGKLRTEAFFGQGTRLTVV.

The rearrangement joins TRBV20-1 to TRBJ2-5; TRBD2 aligns across 14 bases. Per germline, CDR1 DFQATT and CDR2 SNEGSKA (reference sequence). This CDR3 is built from 15 residues. With V trimmed by 5 bases and J by 5 bases, 7 bases remained unmatched. Written as DNA, the CDR3 is TGCAGTGCTGAGACTAGCGGGGGGGCTTCCGAGACCCAGTACTTC. This translates into CSAETSGGASETQYF.

V gene TRBV20-1 combines with J gene TRBJ2-3, with 8 bases identical to TRBD2. Germline V gene sequence: CDR1 DFQATT, CDR2 SNEGSKA (reference sequence). V lost 0 bases, J lost 5 bases, and 4 bases stayed unmatched. CDR3 length: 14 residues. As DNA, the CDR3 is TGCAGTGCTAGAGATGCGACTAGCGTAGATACGCAGTATTTT. Residues: CSARDATSVDTQYF.